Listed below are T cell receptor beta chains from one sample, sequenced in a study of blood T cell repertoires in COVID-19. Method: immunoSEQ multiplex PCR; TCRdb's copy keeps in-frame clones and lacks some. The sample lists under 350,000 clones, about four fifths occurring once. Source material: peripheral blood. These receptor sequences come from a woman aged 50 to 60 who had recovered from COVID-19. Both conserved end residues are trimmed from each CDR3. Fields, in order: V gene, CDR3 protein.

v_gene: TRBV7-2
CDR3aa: ASSFSGAGELF

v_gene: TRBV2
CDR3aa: ASSEQGTHGDTQY

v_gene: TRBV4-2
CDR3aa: ASSQTGAGSYNSPLH

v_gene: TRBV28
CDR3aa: ASSSPTGPYGYT

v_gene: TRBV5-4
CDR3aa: ASSPTGGSYEQY

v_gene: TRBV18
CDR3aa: ASSPSQGYEQY

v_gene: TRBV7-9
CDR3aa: ASSSGQFLGGNEQF

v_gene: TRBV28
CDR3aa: ASSFGWQVNQPQH

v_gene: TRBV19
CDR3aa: ASSMGPGGNQPQH

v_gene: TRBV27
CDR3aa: ASRSTTSAGDTQY

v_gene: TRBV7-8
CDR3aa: ASSYGLAAQETQY

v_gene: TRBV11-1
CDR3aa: ASSFNYQETQY

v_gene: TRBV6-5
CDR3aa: ASSYATASSSSPLH

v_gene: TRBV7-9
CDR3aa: ASSLGQGYNEQF

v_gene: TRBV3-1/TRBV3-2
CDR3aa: ASSQGYRGPGNTIY

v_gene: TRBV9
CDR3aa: ASSKGQGAGANVLT

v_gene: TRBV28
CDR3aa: ASSLSSGGQPQH

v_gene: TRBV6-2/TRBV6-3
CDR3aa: ASSYLGQRNQPQH

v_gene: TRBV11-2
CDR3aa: ASSSQALEKLF

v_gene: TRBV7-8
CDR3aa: ASSLRIPRNQETQY

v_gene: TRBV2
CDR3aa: ASSEERGGGYGYT

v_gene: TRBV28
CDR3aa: ASSSSVGTSGSRTDTQY

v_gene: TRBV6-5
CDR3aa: ASSPQSGAYEQY

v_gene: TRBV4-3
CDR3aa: ASSQEIGWGGEQY